The 6 T cell receptor beta chains below come from one sample, sequenced in a study of T cell responses to AZD1222 COVID-19 vaccine. Clones were read by immunoSEQ multiplex PCR, and TCRdb kept only the in-frame ones, dropping some. The profile shows 150,000 to 200,000 clones, approximately 94% of them singletons. Sequencing was performed on peripheral blood, taken 28 days after the second dose of the MenACWY control vaccine. Receptors were obtained from an adult who received the MenACWY meningococcal vaccine as a control.

The chain carries TRBV2 and TRBJ2-1; weak D call: TRBD2 (5 bases). Germline CDR1 is SNHLY and CDR2 is FYNNEI. The CDR3 runs 16 residues. Deletions cut 5 bases from V and 4 bases from J, with 18 bases between. In DNA, the CDR3 is TGTGCCAGCAGTAGGGAGCGAGGTTGGGTTTACAATGAGCAGTTCTTC. It codes for CASSRERGWVYNEQFF.

The V call is TRBV6-6, the J call TRBJ2-7; TRBD1 agrees at 7 bases. V lost 7 bases to trimming and J lost 0 bases; unmatched junction nucleotides: 6. Looked up from germline, CDR1 is MNHNY and CDR2 is SVGAGI (reference sequence). The length of the CDR3 is 14 residues. The CDR3 DNA sequence: TGTGCCAGCAACCCGGACAGGTTCTCCTACGAGCAGTACTTC. This sequence encodes CASNPDRFSYEQYF.

The genes are TRBV5-1 and TRBJ1-3; D is uncertain. With 4 bases removed from V and 2 bases from J, the gap between germline ends came to 7 bases. Germline V gene data show CDR1 as SGHRS and CDR2 as YFSETQ. CDR3 size: 13 residues. In DNA form, the CDR3 reads TGCGCCAGCAGCCCATCCACTGGAAACACCATATATTTT. Amino acid sequence: CASSPSTGNTIYF.

The chain carries TRBV4-2 and TRBJ2-7, with D maybe TRBD2 (6 bases). The ends were cut back, 3 bases at V and 0 bases at J, with 9 bases in the middle. Germline CDR1 LGHNA, CDR2 YNFKEQ. The CDR3 runs to 14 residues. This chain's CDR3 is CASSHTGSSYEQYF. In DNA, the CDR3 is TGTGCCAGCAGCCACACCGGGAGCTCCTACGAGCAGTACTTC.

The genes are TRBV4-1 and TRBJ1-3; no reliable D call. The CDR3 runs 15 residues. The germline V gene encodes CDR1 MGHRA and CDR2 YSYEKL. Trimming shortened V by 0 bases and J by 2 bases, and 8 bases separated the two germline ends. Written as DNA, the CDR3 is TGCGCCAGCAGCCAAGACCGGGGTCCTGGAAACACCATATATTTT. It specifies CASSQDRGPGNTIYF.

J is TRBJ2-3 and V is TRBV10-3, with 9 nucleotides matching TRBD2. With V trimmed by 4 bases and J by 3 bases, 5 bases remained unmatched. Germline V gene lookup returns CDR1 ENHRY and CDR2 SYGVKD. The CDR3 spans 15 residues. CDR3 residues: CAISVAGVSTDTQYF. The DNA of the CDR3 is TGTGCCATCAGTGTAGCGGGAGTTTCGACAGATACGCAGTATTTT.